This T cell receptor (beta chain) came from a study of breast tumors, draining lymph nodes, adjacent tissues. Comments on this clonotype: Antigen unknown.

The germline gives CDR1 MDHEN, CDR2 SYDVKM. Trimming took 5 bases from V and 3 from J; bases not matched to a gene: 10. The CDR3 is 15 residues long. Whole-study findings and limits: Findings are consistent with lymph node origin and intratumoral expansion of most tumor T cells. That most tumor T cells come from lymph nodes remained unproven. Tumors had less TCR diversity than lymph nodes, more than nontumor tissue.

TCRdb recomputed calls from the multiplex PCR reads with MiXCR, one row per CDR3 protein. The sample records about 66,000 distinct CDR3 sequences, less than 45% being singletons. V is TRBV28 and J is TRBJ2-7; 7 bases agree with TRBD2. The source of this sequence is a female donor with breast cancer. Some clones in this sample may be carry-over from other donors' samples. The sequenced sample was breast tumor tissue. CDR3 in amino acids: CASSQLARDLYEQYF. The CDR3 DNA reads as TGTGCCAGCAGTCAACTAGCGAGAGACCTCTACGAGCAGTACTTC.